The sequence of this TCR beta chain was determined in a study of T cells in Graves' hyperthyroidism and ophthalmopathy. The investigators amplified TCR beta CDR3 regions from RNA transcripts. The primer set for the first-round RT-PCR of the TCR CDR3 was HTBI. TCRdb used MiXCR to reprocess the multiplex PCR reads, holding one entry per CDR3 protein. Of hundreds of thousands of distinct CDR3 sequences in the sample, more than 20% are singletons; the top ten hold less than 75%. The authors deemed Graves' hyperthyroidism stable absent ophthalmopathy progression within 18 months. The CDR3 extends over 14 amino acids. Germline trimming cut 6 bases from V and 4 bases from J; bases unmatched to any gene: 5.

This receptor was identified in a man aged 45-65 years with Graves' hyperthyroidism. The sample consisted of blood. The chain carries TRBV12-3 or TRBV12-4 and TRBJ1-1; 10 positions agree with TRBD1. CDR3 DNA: TGTGCCAGCAGCCGGACAGGGGGAGGCACTGAAGCTTTCTTT. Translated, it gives CASSRTGGGTEAFF.